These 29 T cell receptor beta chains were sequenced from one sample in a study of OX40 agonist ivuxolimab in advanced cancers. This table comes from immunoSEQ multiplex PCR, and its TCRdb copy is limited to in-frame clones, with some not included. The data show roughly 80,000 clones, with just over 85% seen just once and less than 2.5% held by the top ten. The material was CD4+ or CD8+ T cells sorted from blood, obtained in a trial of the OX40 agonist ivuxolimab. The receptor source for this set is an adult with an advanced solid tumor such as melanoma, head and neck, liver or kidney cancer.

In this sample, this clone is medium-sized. The DNA for the CDR3 is TGTGCCGGAGGAGCGGGAGTGGGAGAGCAGTACTTC. This sequence encodes CAGGAGVGEQYF. The chain is built from TRBV11-2 and TRBJ2-7, with TRBD2 identical over 8 bases. Losses at the gene ends were 11 bases for V and 7 bases for J; bases not matched to a gene: 10. This CDR3 contains 12 residues. The germline CDR1 and CDR2 sequences are SGHAT and FQNNGV.

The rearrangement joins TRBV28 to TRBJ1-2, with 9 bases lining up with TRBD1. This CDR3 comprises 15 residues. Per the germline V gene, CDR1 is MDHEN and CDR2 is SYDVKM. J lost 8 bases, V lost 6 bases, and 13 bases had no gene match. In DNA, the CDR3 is TGTGCCAGCAGCCCTAACCCACAGGGGGCCTGGGGCTACACCTTC. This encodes CASSPNPQGAWGYTF.

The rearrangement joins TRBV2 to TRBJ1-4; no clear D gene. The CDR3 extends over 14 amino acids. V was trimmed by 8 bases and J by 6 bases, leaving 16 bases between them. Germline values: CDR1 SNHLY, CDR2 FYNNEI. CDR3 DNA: TGTGCCAGCTCGTCGAGGGTAAATCATGAAAAACTGTTTTTT. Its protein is CASSSRVNHEKLFF.

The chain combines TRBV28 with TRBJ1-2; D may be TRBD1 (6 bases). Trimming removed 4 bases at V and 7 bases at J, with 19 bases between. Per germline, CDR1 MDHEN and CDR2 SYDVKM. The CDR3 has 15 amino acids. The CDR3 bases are TGTGCCAGCAGTTCCCCCGGGGGCAGGGCAGGTGGCTACACCTTC. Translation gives CASSSPGGRAGGYTF.

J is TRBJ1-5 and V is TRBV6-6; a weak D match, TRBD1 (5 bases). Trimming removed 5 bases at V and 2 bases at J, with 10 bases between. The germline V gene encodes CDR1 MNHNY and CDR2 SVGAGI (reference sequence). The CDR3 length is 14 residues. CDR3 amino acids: CASSQGYGNQPQHF. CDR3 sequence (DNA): TGTGCCAGCAGTCAGGGTTACGGCAATCAGCCCCAGCATTTT.

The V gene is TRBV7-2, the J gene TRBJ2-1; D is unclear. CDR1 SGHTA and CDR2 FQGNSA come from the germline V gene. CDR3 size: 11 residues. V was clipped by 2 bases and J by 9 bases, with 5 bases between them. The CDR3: CASSLLGEQFF. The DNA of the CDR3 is TGTGCCAGCAGCTTATTGGGTGAGCAGTTCTTC. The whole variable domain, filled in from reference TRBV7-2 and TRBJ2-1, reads GAGVSQSPSNKVTEKGKDVELRCDPISGHTALYWYRQSLGQGLEFLIYFQGNSAPDKSGLPSDRFSAERTGGSVSTLTIQRTQQEDSAVYLCASSLLGEQFFGPGTRLTVL.

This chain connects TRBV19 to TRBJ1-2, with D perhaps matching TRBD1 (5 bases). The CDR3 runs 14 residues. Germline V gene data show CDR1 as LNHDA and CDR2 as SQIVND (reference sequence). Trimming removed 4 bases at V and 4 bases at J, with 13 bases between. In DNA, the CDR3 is TGTGCCAGTAGTAAGTCCCACGGGGCCTATGGCTACACCTTC. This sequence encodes CASSKSHGAYGYTF.

Here the CDR3 reads CATKRPDSNYGYTF. CDR3 nucleotide sequence: TGTGCCACCAAGAGACCGGACAGTAACTATGGCTACACCTTC. V is TRBV19 and J is TRBJ1-2; possibly TRBD1 for D (6 bases). Germline CDR1 LNHDA, CDR2 SQIVND (reference sequence). Trimming removed 10 bases at V and 1 base at J, with 16 bases between. This CDR3 has 14 residues. The whole variable domain, filled in from reference TRBV19 and TRBJ1-2, reads DGGITQSPKYLFRKEGQNVTLSCEQNLNHDAMYWYRQDPGQGLRLIYYSQIVNDFQKGDIAEGYSVSREKKESFPLTVTSAQKNPTAFYLCATKRPDSNYGYTFGSGTRLTVV.

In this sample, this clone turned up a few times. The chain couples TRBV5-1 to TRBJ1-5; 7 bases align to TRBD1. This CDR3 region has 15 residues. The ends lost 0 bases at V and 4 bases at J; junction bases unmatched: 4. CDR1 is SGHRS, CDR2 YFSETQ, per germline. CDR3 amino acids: CASSLAGGLNQPQHF. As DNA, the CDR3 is TGCGCCAGCAGCTTGGCAGGGGGGCTGAATCAGCCCCAGCATTTT.

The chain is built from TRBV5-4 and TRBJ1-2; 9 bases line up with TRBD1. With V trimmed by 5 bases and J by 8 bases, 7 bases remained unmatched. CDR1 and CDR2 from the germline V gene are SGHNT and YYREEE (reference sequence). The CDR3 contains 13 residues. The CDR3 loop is CASSLQGAQGYTF. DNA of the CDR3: TGTGCCAGCAGTCTACAGGGGGCGCAGGGCTACACCTTC.

The CDR3 sequence is CASSVRQGSTGETQYF. The DNA for the CDR3 is TGTGCCAGCAGTGTCCGACAGGGTAGTACAGGAGAGACCCAGTACTTC. The chain joins TRBV28 to TRBJ2-5; 7 nucleotides agree with TRBD1. Germline CDR1 is MDHEN and CDR2 is SYDVKM. The trim removed 5 bases at V and 4 bases at J, leaving 13 bases unmatched. This CDR3 comprises 16 residues.

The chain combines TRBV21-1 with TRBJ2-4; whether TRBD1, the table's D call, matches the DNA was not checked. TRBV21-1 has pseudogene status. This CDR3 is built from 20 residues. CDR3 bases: TGTGCCAGCCGCCTAGCAACAGGGCCCTCACCTACTCTAGCCAAAAACATTCAGTACTTC. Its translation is CASRLATGPSPTLAKNIQYF.

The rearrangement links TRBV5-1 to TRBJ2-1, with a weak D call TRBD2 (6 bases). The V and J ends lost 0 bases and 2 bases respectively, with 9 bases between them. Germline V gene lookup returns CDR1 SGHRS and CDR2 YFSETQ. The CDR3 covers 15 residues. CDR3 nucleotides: TGCGCCAGCAGCTTGGTCGGGGAGGCCTACAATGAGCAGTTCTTC. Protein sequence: CASSLVGEAYNEQFF.

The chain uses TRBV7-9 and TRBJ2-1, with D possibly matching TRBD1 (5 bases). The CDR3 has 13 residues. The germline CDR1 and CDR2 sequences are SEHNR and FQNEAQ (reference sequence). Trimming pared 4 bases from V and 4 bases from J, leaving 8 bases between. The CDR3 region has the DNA TGTGCCAGCAGCTCAGGACAATACAATGAGCAGTTCTTC. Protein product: CASSSGQYNEQFF. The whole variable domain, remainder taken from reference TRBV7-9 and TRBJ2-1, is DTGVSQNPRHKITKRGQNVTFRCDPISEHNRLYWYRQTLGQGPEFLTYFQNEAQLEKSRLLSDRFSAERPKGSFSTLEIQRTEQGDSAMYLCASSSGQYNEQFFGPGTRLTVL.

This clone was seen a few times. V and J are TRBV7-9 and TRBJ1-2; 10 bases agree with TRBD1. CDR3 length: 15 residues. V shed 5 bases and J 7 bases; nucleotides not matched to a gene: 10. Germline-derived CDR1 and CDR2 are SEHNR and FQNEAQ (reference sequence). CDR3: CASSHRLDRGLGYTF. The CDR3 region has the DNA TGTGCCAGCAGCCACAGACTCGACAGGGGGCTTGGCTACACCTTC.

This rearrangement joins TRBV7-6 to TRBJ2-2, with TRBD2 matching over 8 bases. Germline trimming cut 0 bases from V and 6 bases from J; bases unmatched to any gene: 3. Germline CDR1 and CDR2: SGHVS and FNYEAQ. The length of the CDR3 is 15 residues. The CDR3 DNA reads TGTGCCAGCAGCTTAGCGCGGGGGGCTGCCGGGGAGCTGTTTTTT. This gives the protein CASSLARGAAGELFF.

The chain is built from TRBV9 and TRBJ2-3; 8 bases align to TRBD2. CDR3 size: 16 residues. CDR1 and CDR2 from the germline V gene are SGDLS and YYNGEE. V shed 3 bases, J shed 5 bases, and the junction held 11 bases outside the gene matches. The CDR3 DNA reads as TGTGCCAGCAGCGCCCAGGGGACTAGGGGTAGAGATACGCAGTATTTT. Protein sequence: CASSAQGTRGRDTQYF.

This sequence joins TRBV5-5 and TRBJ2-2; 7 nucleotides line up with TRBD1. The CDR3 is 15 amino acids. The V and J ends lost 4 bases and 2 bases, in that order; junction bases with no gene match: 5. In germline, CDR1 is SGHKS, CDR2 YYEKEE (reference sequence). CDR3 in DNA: TGTGCCAGCAGCCGCGGACAGGTCAACACCGGGGAGCTGTTTTTT. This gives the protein CASSRGQVNTGELFF.

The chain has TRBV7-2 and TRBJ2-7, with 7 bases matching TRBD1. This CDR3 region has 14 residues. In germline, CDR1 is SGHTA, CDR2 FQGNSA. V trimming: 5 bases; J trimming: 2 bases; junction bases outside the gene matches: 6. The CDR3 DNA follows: TGTGCCAGCAGCCTTGACAGGGTTGCCTACGAGCAGTACTTC. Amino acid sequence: CASSLDRVAYEQYF.

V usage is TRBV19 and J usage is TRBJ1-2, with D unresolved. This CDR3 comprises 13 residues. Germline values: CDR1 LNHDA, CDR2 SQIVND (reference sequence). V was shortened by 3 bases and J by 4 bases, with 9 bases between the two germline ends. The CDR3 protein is CASSMLGSYGYTF. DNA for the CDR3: TGTGCCAGTAGTATGCTCGGCTCCTATGGCTACACCTTC.

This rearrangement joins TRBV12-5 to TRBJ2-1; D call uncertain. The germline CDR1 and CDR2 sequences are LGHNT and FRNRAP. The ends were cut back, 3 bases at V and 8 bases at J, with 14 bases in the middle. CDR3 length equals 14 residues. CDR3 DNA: TGTGCTAGTGGTTTTTTCGCCCGAAGGGATGAGCAGTTCTTC. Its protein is CASGFFARRDEQFF.

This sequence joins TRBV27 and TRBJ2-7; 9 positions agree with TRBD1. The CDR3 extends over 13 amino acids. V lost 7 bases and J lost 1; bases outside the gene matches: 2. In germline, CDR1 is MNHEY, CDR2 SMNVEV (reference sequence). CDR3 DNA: TGTGCCAGCACGGGACAGGGATCCTACGAGCAGTACTTC. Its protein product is CASTGQGSYEQYF.

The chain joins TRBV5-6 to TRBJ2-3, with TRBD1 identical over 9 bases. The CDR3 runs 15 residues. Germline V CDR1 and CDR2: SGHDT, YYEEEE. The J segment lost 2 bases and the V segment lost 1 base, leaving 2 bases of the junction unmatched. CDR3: CASSLWDRATDTQYF. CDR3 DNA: TGTGCCAGCAGCTTGTGGGACAGGGCCACAGATACGCAGTATTTT.

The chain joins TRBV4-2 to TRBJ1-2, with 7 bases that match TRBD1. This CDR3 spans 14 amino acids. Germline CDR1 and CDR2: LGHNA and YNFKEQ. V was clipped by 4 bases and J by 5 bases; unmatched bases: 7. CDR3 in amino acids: CASSLSGTAYGYTF. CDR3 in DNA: TGTGCCAGCAGCCTTTCCGGGACAGCATATGGCTACACCTTC.

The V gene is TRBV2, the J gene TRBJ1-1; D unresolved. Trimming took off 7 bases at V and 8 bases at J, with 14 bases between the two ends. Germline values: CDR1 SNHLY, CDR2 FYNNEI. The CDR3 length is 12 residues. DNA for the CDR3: TGTGCCAGCAACCCTGCGGGTGCCGAAGCTTTCTTT. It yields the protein CASNPAGAEAFF.

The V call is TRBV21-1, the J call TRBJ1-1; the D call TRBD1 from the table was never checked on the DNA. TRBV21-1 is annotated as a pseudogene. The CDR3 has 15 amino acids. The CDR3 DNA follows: TGTGCCAGCAGATTCACAGGACAGGGGGCCCCTGAAGCTTTCTTT. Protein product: CASRFTGQGAPEAFF.

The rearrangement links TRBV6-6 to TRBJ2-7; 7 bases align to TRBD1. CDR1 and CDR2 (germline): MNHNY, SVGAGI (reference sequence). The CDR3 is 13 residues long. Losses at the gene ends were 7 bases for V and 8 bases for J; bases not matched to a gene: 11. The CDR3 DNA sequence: TGTGCCAGCACCCTCCCAGGGACAGAAAAGCAGTACTTC. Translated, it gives CASTLPGTEKQYF.

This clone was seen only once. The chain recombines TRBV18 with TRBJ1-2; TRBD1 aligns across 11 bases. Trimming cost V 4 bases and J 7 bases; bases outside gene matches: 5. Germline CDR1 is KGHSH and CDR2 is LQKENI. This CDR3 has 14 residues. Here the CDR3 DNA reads TGTGCCAGCTCACTAGGACAGGGGGCTTTTGGCTACACCTTC. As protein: CASSLGQGAFGYTF.

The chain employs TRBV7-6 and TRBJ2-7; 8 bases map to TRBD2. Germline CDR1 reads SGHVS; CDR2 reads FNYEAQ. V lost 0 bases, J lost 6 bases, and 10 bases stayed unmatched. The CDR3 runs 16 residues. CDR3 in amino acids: CASSLAAGTRLTEQYF. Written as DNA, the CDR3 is TGTGCCAGCAGCTTAGCGGCCGGGACTAGACTAACCGAGCAGTACTTC.